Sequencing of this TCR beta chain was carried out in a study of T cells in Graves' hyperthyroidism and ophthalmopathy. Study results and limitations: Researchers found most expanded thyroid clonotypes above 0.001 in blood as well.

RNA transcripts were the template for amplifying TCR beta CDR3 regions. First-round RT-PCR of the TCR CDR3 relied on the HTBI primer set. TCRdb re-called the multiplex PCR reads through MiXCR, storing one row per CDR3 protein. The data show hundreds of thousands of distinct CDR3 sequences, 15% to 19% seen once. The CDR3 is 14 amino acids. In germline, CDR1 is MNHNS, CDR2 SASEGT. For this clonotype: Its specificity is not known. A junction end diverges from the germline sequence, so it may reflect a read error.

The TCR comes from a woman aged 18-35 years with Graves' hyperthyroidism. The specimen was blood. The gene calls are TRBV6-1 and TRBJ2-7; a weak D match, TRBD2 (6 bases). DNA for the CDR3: TGTGCCAGCAGTGCGTTAGCGGTGACCTACGAGCAGCACTTC. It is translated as CASSALAVTYEQHF.